The entry below gives a single TCR beta chain sequence along with its context. Antigen: not known. The germline gives CDR1 MNHEY, CDR2 SVGAGI. The CDR3 consists of 14 residues. Trimming removed 5 bases from V and 1 base from J, with 11 bases in between. This specimen belongs to a study of shared clonotypes between healthy human individuals. Notes on the study in general: Generation of non-shared clonotypes was less probable than generation of clonotypes shared by all four donors.

The repertoire was sequenced with immunoSEQ multiplex PCR; TCRdb's copy has only in-frame clones and lacks some. The sample holds approximately 710,000 clones, about 90% seen once. This chain connects TRBV6-5 to TRBJ2-5; D remains unclear. The sequencing input was memory CD8+ T cells from PBMCs. As for subset: CD45RO+ cells pooled with CCR7-negative TemRA cells. The clonotype was recovered from a man between 18 and 29 years old in good health. Some clones in this sample may be carry-over from other donors' samples. The CDR3 is CASSPDSIQETQYF. The CDR3, as DNA: TGTGCCAGCAGTCCCGACTCGATCCAAGAGACCCAGTACTTC.